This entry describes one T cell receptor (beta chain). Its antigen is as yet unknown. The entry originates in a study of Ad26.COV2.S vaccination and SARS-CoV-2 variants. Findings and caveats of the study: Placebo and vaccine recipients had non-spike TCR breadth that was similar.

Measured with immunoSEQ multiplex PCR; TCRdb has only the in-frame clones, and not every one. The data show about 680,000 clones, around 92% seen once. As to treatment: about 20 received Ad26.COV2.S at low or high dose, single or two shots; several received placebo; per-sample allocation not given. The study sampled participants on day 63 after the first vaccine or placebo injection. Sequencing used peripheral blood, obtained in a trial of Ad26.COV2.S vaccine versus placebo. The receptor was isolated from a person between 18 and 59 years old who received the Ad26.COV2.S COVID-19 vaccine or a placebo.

CDR3 in DNA: TGCAGCGTAGTGGGACAGGGAGAAGCTTTCTTT. It specifies CSVVGQGEAFF. V and J are TRBV29-1 and TRBJ1-1; 9 bases fit TRBD1. V shed 6 bases, J shed 8 bases, and the junction held 4 bases outside the gene matches. CDR1 is SQVTM and CDR2 is ANQGSEA in the germline V gene. This CDR3 contains 11 residues.